The sequence of this T cell receptor beta chain was determined in a study of T cell changes during pregnancy in multiple sclerosis (dated by TCRdb to 2018 to 2020). General notes on the study: In women with multiple sclerosis, the researchers looked at how the T cell repertoire shifted as pregnancy progressed.

A word on this clone: Its antigen is not yet known. Base qualities are not recorded, but no much larger clone differs from it by a single base.

Libraries were constructed by the immunoSEQ multiplex PCR assay. The table comes from immuneACCESS by way of TCRdb, which keeps in-frame sequences with V and J called. Part of the clones is missing from these tables; in studies checked, under half for an unresolved V gene and the rest for unknown reasons. This sample is represented by fewer than 65,000 clones; 92% of them were singletons. The leading ten clones occupy roughly 0.4% of the sample. CDR1 SGHRS and CDR2 YFSETQ were looked up in the germline V gene. The CDR3 runs 16 amino acids, cysteine and phenylalanine included. The CDR3 DNA has 48 bases and is translated from base 1. Trimming at the junction amounts to 3 bases on V and 0 bases on J, and the germline ends lie 16 bases apart.

The chain couples TRBV5-1 to TRBJ2-7; the D gene cannot be named for sure. The input for sequencing was CD4+ T cells from peripheral blood mononuclear cells, taken after pregnancy. The clonotype comes from a female donor with multiple sclerosis, enrolled in a pregnancy study. The CDR3 region has the sequence CASSSVPTESSYEQYF. The nucleotides are TGCGCCAGCAGCTCGGTTCCTACAGAGAGCTCCTACGAGCAGTACTTC.